This T cell receptor beta chain was identified during a study of T cell responses to AZD1222 COVID-19 vaccine. Profiling relied on immunoSEQ multiplex PCR, and the TCRdb table lists in-frame clones only, not all of them. The sample yields around 150,000 clones, 88% seen once. V lost 2 bases and J lost 9; bases outside the gene matches: 9. CDR1 and CDR2 from the germline V gene are MNHEY and SVGEGT. The length of the CDR3 is 14 residues. The TCR was taken from an adult in good health. The starting material was peripheral blood, obtained on day 0 of AZD1222 vaccination. The V and J genes are TRBV6-2 or TRBV6-3 and TRBJ2-5; 7 bases are a match to TRBD2. This chain's CDR3 is CASSYPWTSRAQYF. The CDR3 region has the DNA TGTGCCAGCAGTTACCCTTGGACTAGTCGGGCCCAGTACTTC.